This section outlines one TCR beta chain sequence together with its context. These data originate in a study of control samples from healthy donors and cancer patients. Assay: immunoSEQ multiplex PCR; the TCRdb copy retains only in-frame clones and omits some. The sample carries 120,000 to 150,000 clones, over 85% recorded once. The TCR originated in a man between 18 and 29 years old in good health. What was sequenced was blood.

CDR3 sequence: CASGFAAGGQLYEQYF. The CDR3 coding sequence is TGTGCTAGTGGTTTCGCCGCGGGGGGACAACTTTACGAGCAGTACTTC. The chain couples TRBV12-5 to TRBJ2-7; 8 bases are a match to TRBD2. CDR1 and CDR2 from the germline V gene are LGHNT and FRNRAP. The CDR3 consists of 16 residues. Trimming removed 3 bases from V and 4 bases from J; junction bases left unmatched: 11.